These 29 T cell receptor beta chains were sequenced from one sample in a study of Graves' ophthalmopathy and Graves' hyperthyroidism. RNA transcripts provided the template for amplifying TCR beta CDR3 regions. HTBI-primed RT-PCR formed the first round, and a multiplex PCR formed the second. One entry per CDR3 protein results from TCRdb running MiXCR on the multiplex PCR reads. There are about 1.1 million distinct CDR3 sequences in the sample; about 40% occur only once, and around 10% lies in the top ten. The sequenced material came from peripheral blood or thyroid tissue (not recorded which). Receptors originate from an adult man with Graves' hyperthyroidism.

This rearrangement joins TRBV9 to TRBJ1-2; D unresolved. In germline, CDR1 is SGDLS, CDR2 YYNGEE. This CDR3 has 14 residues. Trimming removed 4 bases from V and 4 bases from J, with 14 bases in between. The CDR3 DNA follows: TGTGCCAGCAGCTTAGATTCAGATGGCTATGGCTACACCTTC. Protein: CASSLDSDGYGYTF. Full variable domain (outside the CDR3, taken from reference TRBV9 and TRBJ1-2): DSGVTQTPKHLITATGQRVTLRCSPRSGDLSVYWYQQSLDQGLQFLIQYYNGEERAKGNILERFSAQQFPDLHSELNLSSLELGDSALYFCASSLDSDGYGYTFGSGTRLTVV.

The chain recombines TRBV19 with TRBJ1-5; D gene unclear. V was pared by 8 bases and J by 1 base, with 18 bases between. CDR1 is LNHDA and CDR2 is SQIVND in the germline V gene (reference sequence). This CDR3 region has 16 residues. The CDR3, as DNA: TGTGCCAGTTCCGCCTCCGGAAGAGCCAGCAATCAGCCCCAGCATTTT. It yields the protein CASSASGRASNQPQHF.

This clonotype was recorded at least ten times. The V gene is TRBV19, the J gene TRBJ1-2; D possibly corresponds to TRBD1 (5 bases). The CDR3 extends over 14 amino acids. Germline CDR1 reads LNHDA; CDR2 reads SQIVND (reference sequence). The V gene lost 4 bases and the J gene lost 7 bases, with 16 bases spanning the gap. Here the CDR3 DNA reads TGTGCCAGTAGTAATGTTCCGGGGGAGGCTGGCTACACCTTC. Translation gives CASSNVPGEAGYTF.

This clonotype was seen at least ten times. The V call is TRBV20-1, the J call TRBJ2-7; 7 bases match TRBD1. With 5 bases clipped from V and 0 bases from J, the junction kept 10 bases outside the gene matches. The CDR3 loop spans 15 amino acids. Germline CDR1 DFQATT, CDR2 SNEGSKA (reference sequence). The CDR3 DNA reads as TGCAGTGCTTCGTACGGACCAGGGGGCTCCTACGAGCAGTACTTC. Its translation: CSASYGPGGSYEQYF.

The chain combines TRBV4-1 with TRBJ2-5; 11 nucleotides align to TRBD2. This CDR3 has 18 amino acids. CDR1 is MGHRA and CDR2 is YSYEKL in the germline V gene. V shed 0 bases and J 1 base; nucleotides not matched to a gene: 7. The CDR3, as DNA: TGCGCCAGCAGCCAAGAATGGGCTAGCGGGGGGCCCCAAGAGACCCAGTACTTC. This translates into CASSQEWASGGPQETQYF.

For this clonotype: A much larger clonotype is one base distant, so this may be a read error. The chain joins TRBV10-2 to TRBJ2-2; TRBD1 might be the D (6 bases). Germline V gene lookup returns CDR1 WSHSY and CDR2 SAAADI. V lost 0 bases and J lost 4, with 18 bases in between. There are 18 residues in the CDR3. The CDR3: CASSESGKTGIGTGELFF. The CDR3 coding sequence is TGCGCCAGCAGTGAGTCGGGAAAGACAGGCATCGGCACCGGGGAGCTGTTTTTT.

The CDR3 region has the DNA TGTGCCACCAGCAGATCGGGACTAGCGGCTAGTGAAGAGACCCAGCATTTT. Amino acids: CATSRSGLAASEETQHF. This chain links TRBV15 with TRBJ1-5; D possibly corresponds to TRBD1 (5 bases). The V end lost 2 bases, the J end lost 11 bases, and 25 bases lay between the germline ends. CDR1 and CDR2 from the germline V gene are LNHNV and YYDKDF (reference sequence). The CDR3 totals 17 residues. Drawing the rest from reference TRBV15 and TRBJ1-5, the complete variable domain is DAMVIQNPRYQVTQFGKPVTLSCSQTLNHNVMYWYQQKSSQAPKLLFHYYDKDFNNEADTPDNFQSRRPNTSFCFLDIRSPGLGDTAMYLCATSRSGLAASEETQHFGDGTRLSIL.

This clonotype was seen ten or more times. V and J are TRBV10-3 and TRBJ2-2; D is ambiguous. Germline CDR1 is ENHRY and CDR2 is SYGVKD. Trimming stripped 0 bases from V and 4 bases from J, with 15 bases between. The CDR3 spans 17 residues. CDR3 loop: CAISESSPTRRTGELFF. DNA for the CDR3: TGTGCCATCAGTGAGTCGAGCCCCACTCGGCGCACCGGGGAGCTGTTTTTT.

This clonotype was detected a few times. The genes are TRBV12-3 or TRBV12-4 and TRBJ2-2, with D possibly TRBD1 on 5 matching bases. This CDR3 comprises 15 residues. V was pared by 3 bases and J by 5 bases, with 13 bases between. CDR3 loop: CASSLQGLGTGELFF. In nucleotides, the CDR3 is TGTGCCAGCAGTTTGCAGGGCCTGGGAACCGGGGAGCTGTTTTTT.

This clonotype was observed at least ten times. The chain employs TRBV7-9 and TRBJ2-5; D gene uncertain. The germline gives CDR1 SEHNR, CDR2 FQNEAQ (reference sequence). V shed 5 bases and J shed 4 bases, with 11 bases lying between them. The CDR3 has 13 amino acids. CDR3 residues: CASSAQRGETQYF. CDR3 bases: TGTGCCAGCAGCGCCCAACGCGGAGAGACCCAGTACTTC.

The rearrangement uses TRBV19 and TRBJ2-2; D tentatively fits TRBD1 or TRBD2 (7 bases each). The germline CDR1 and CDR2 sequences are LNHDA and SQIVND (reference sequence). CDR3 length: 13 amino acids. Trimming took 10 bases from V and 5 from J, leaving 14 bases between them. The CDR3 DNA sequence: TGTGCCACAGGGGGAGGGCCGACCGGGGAGCTGTTTTTT. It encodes CATGGGPTGELFF.

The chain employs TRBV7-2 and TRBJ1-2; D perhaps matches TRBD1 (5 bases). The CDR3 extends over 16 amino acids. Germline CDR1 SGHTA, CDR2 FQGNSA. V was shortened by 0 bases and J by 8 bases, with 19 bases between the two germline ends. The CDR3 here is CASSLAGGDRSRGYTF. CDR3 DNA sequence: TGTGCCAGCAGCTTAGCGGGAGGGGACCGCTCGCGGGGCTACACCTTC.

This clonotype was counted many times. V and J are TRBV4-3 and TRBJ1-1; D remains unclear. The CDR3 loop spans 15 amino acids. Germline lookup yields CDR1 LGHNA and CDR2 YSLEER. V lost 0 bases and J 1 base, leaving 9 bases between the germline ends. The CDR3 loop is CASSQDRAGNTEAFF. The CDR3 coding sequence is TGCGCCAGCAGCCAAGATCGGGCGGGGAACACTGAAGCTTTCTTT.

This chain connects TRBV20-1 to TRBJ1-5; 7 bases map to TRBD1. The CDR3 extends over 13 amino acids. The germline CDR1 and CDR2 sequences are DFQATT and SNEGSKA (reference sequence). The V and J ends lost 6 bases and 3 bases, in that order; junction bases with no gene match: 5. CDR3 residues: CSATTGLNQPQHF. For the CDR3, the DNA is TGCAGTGCAACGACAGGGCTCAATCAGCCCCAGCATTTT.

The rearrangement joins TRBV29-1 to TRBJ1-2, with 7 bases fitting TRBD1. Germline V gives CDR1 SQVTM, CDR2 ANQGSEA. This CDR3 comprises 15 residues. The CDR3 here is CSPPGQTKPDYGYTF. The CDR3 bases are TGCAGTCCACCGGGACAGACGAAACCGGACTATGGCTACACCTTC.

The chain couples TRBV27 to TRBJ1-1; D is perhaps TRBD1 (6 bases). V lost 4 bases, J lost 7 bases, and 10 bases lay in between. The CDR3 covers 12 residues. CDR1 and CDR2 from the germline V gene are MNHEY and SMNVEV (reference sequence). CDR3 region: CASSSGGHEAFF. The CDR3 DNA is TGTGCCAGCAGTTCTGGGGGGCATGAAGCTTTCTTT.

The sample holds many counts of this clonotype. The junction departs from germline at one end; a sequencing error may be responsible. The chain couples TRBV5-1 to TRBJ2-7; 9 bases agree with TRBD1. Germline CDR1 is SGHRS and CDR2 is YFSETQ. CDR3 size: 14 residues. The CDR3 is CASSSPGQGYEQYF. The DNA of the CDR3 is TGTGCCAGCAGCTCTCCGGGACAGGGTTACGAGCAGTACTTC.

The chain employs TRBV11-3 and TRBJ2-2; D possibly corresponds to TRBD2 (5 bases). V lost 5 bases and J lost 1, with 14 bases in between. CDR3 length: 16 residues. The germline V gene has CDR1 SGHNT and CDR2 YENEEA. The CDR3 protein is CASSPSGSGNTGELFF. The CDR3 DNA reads TGTGCCAGCAGCCCGTCGGGGAGCGGGAACACCGGGGAGCTGTTTTTT.

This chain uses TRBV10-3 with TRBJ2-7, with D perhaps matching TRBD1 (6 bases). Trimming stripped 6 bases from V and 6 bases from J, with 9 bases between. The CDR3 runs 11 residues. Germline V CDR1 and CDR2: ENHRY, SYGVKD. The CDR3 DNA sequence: TGTGCCATCAGGGGGACAATCGAGCAGTACTTC. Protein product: CAIRGTIEQYF.

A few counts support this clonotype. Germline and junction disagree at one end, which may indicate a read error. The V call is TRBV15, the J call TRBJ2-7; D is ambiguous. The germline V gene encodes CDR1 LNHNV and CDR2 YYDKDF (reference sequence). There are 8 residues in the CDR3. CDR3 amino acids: CATSRDSF. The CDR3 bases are TGTGCCACCAGCAGAGATAGCTTC. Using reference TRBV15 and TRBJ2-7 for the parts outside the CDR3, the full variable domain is DAMVIQNPRYQVTQFGKPVTLSCSQTLNHNVMYWYQQKSSQAPKLLFHYYDKDFNNEADTPDNFQSRRPNTSFCFLDIRSPGLGDTAMYLCATSRDSFGPGTRLTVT.

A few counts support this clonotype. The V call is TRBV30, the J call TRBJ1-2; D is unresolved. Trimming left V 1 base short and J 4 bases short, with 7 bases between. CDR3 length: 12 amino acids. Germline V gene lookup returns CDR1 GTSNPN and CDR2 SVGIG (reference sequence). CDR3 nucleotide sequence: TGTGCCTGGAGTGGTTACGGCTATGGCTACACCTTC. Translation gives CAWSGYGYGYTF.

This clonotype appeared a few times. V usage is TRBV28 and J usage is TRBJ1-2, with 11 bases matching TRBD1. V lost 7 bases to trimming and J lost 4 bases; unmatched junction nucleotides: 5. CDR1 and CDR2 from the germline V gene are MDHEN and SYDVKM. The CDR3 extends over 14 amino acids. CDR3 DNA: TGTGCCAGCACATGGACAGGGGGCTTCTATGGCTACACCTTC. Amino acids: CASTWTGGFYGYTF.

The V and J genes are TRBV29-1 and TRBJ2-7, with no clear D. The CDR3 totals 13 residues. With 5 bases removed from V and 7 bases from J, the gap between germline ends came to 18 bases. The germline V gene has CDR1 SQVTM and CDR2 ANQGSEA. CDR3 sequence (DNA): TGCAGCGTTTTTGGCGTCTCCTACAATGAGCAGTACTTC. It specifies CSVFGVSYNEQYF.

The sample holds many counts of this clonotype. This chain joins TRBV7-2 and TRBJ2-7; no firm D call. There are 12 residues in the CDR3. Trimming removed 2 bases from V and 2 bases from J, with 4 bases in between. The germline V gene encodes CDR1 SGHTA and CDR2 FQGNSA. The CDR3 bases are TGTGCCAGCAGCTTAAACCCCTACGAGCAGTACTTC. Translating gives CASSLNPYEQYF.

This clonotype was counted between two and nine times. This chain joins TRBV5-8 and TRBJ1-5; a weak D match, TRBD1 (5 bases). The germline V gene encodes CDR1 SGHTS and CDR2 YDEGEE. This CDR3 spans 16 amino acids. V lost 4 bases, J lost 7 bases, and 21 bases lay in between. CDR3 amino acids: CASSTRELGVPQPQHF. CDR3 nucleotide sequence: TGTGCCAGCAGCACCAGGGAGTTGGGGGTCCCCCAGCCCCAGCATTTT.

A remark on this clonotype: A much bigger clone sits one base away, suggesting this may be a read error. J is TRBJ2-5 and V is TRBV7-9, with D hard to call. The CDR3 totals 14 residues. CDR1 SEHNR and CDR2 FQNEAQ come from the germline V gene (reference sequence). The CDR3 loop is CASSLVSRQGTQYF. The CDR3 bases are TGTGCCAGCAGCTTAGTGTCAAGACAAGGGACCCAGTACTTC.

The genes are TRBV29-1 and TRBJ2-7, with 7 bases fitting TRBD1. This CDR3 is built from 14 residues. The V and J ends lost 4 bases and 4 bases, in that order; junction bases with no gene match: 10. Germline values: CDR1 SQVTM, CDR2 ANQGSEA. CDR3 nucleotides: TGCAGCGTTGCGAGAGGGGGCCTGATTTACGAGCAGTACTTC. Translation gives CSVARGGLIYEQYF.

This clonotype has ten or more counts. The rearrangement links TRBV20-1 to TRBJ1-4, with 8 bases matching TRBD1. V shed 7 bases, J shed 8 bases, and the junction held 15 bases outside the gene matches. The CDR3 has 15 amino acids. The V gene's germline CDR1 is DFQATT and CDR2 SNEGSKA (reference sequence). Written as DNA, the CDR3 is TGCAGTGGAAGGGCCCCCGGGACAGGTGGAGAAAAACTGTTTTTT. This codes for CSGRAPGTGGEKLFF.

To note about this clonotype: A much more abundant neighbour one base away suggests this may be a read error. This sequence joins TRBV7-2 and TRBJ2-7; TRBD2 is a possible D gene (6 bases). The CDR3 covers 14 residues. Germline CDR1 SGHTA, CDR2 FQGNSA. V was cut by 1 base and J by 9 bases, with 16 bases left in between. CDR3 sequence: CASSLVGRGSGQYF. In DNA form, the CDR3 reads TGTGCCAGCAGCTTAGTTGGGCGGGGCTCAGGGCAGTACTTC.